This TCR beta chain derives from a study of regulatory T cells in long-lasting Graves disease. This CDR3 is 14 amino acids long. Looked up from germline, CDR1 is SGHRS and CDR2 is YFSETQ. Deletions cut 2 bases from V and 8 bases from J, with 16 bases between. Specified time point: persistent/refractory GD, antithyroid drugs over 5 years with positive TRAb. RNA extracted from PBMCs served as the sequencing template. For TCR beta, libraries came from iRepertoire HTBI primers and Arm-PCR of CDR3 regions. TCRdb reprocessed the multiplex PCR reads with MiXCR, giving one entry per CDR3 protein. The data hold 360,000 or so distinct CDR3 sequences, with 20% to 25% observed a single time. This clonotype was counted a few times.

The V call is TRBV5-1, the J call TRBJ1-1; D call uncertain. Specimen: peripheral blood mononuclear cells (PBMCs), collected when the disease was refractory, from a patient treated with antithyroid drugs. The source of this sequence is a middle-aged woman with Graves disease. The CDR3 loop reads CASSFGGPLKEAFF. As DNA, the CDR3 is TGCGCCAGCAGCTTCGGAGGGCCTCTGAAGGAAGCTTTCTTT.